This T cell receptor beta chain was sequenced during a study of shared clonotypes between healthy human individuals. Study as a whole: Ranging from 18 to 49 in age, donors were two women and three men.

In the original analysis: ImmunoSEQ gave junction-only sequences without quality scores, so filtering differed. Sequencing used immunoSEQ multiplex PCR; TCRdb keeps in-frame clones, though not all of them. Clone size and the V and J calls come from that table; the DNA yielded D and trimming. Altogether 1.4 million to 1.5 million clones are present, roughly 96% being singletons, with the ten largest covering over 1%. Trimming took off 2 bases at V and 3 bases at J, with 11 bases between the two ends. This CDR3 is 15 amino acids long. Germline CDR1 reads KGHSH; CDR2 reads LQKENI. CD45RA-negative memory and CD45RA+ naive subsets were split from the CD4+ cells. The sample holds one count of this clone. The identical CDR3 is also encoded by other nucleotide sequences in the sample.

The chain combines TRBV18 with TRBJ2-1, with D possibly being TRBD2 (6 bases). Specimen: naive CD4+ T cells sorted from blood. Subset in this sample: CD45RA+ positively selected. The clonotype originates from a young man in good health. CDR3 protein: CASSPRDSFYNEQFF. The DNA for the CDR3 is TGTGCCAGCTCACCAAGGGACTCGTTCTACAATGAGCAGTTCTTC.